The clone carrying this T cell receptor (beta chain) was seen at least ten times. The antigen remains undetermined. Template switching added a universal primer site; cDNA carried unique molecular identifiers. TCRdb independently ran MiXCR on the 5' RACE reads; one entry per CDR3 protein. The table records 260,000 or so distinct CDR3 sequences, approximately 6.8% of them present only once. Germline CDR1 and CDR2: MDHEN and SYDVKM. The V segment lost 2 bases and the J segment 8 bases; nucleotides outside the gene matches: 1. The CDR3 has 13 amino acids. This entry belongs to a study of identical twins. Findings and caveats of the study: The study found excess low generation probability among twin-shared out-of-frame alpha sequences. A cross-sectional statistical analysis, not follow-up of the same donors, supported the conclusions. The presence of invariant MAIT and iNKT cells could partly confound analyses of zero-insertion sequences.

The same specimen was also included in a second study, on yellow fever vaccine responses in identical twins.

The TCR originated in a young woman in good health. The specimen sequenced was CD8+ T cells sorted from blood. This chain connects TRBV28 to TRBJ2-4, with 9 bases that match TRBD1. Here the CDR3 DNA reads TGTGCCAGCAGTTTAGGGGACAGGGACATTCAGTACTTC. As protein: CASSLGDRDIQYF.